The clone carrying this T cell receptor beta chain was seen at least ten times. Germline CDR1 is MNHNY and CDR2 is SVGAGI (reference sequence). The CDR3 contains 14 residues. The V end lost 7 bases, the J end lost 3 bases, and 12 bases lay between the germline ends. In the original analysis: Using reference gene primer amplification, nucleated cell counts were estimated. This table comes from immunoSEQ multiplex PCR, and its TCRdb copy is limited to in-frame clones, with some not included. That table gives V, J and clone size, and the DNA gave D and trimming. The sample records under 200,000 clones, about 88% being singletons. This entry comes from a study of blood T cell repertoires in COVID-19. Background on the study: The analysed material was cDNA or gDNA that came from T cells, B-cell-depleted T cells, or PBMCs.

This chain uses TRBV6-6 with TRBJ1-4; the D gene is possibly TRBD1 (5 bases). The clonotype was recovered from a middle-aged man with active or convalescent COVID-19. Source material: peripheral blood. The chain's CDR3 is CASISREPNEKLFF. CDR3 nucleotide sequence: TGTGCCAGCATTTCCAGGGAACCTAATGAAAAACTGTTTTTT.